This TCR beta chain was observed in a study of T cell responses to AZD1222 COVID-19 vaccine. Study-wide background: Investigators merged groups given second doses at roughly 4 or roughly 12 weeks. Study-wide points: Repertoire sampling occurred only after the peak T cell response. Across spike, vaccine-associated CD4 TCRs were found, dominant at 160-218 and 743-854. White British donors predominated, females outnumbered males, and clonal diversity was possibly underestimated.

Concerning this clone itself: Its antigen is as yet unknown.

The data were produced by immunoSEQ multiplex PCR, yet TCRdb's version contains in-frame clones alone and is incomplete. The data show some 28,000 clones, around 78% seen once. This clonotype originated in an adult in good health. The sample in question was peripheral blood, obtained on day 0 of AZD1222 vaccination.

CDR3 residues: CASSTEAQGRTEAFF. CDR3 sequence (DNA): TGTGCCAGCAGTACCGAAGCGCAGGGACGGACTGAAGCTTTCTTT. The V and J genes are TRBV6-5 and TRBJ1-1, with D possibly TRBD1 on 5 matching bases. Trimming took off 5 bases at V and 5 bases at J, with 18 bases between the two ends. Germline V gene lookup returns CDR1 MNHEY and CDR2 SVGAGI. The CDR3 covers 15 residues.